This TCR beta chain was documented in a study of cytotoxic CD8 clonotypes in ibrutinib-treated CLL. Study information: The study recorded mean values of about 260,000 productive templates and tens of thousands of productive rearrangements per sample.

Findings of the study overall: Clonality climbed at ibrutinib response, then dropped toward baseline at progression.

Clones were read by immunoSEQ multiplex PCR, and TCRdb kept only the in-frame ones, dropping some. The profile shows almost 250,000 clones, 70% of them singletons. Turning to this clone: Antigen specificity is unknown.

The CDR3 runs 15 residues. Germline loops: CDR1 LNHNV, CDR2 YYDKDF (reference sequence). The ends lost 1 base at V and 6 bases at J; junction bases unmatched: 2. The source was PBMCs, collected after 24 months of ibrutinib treatment. The V call is TRBV15, the J call TRBJ2-1; 11 nucleotides line up with TRBD2. The TCR originated in a human donor with chronic lymphocytic leukemia. The CDR3 region has the DNA TGTGCCACCAGCAGAGCTAGCGGGAGGTCCAATGAGCAGTTCTTC. Protein: CATSRASGRSNEQFF.